The 2 T cell receptor beta chains presented below share a single source sample, sequenced in a study of identical twins. TCRdb passed the 5' RACE reads through MiXCR, listing each CDR3 protein once. Of some 1,600,000 distinct CDR3 sequences listed, about 31% are singletons. The sample comprised cord blood. The receptor source for this set is a newborn girl in good health.

The chain combines TRBV7-2 with TRBJ1-2; 7 nucleotides align to TRBD1. The CDR3 has 18 amino acids. The trim removed 0 bases at V and 0 bases at J, leaving 10 bases unmatched. Germline assignment: CDR1 SGHTA and CDR2 FQGNSA. The CDR3 here is CASSLAPGDSVSNYGYTF. CDR3 in DNA: TGTGCCAGCAGCTTAGCCCCGGGGGACAGTGTCTCTAACTATGGCTACACCTTC.

The table lists this clonotype with a few counts. The chain uses TRBV12-3 or TRBV12-4 and TRBJ1-5; TRBD1 might be the D (5 bases). The CDR3 consists of 15 residues. V lost 3 bases to trimming and J lost 3 bases, with 12 bases between them. The CDR3 bases are TGTGCCAGCAGTTTTTTCCAGGGCTCCAATCAGCCCCAGCATTTT. Amino acids: CASSFFQGSNQPQHF.